This TCR beta chain was retrieved from a study of blood T cells in healthy people across ages. A minimum of 5 micrograms of total RNA was extracted per sample. A second roughly 7 to 12 cycle PCR used barcoded and J-beta primers. MiXCR, applied by TCRdb to the 5' RACE reads, yields one record per CDR3 protein. The data hold over 450,000 distinct CDR3 sequences, with 24% observed a single time. Germline lookup yields CDR1 SGHTA and CDR2 FQGTGA. This CDR3 contains 13 residues. These records were also assigned to another study, of T cells of mothers and their children.

Material: blood. The gene calls are TRBV7-3 and TRBJ2-1; maybe TRBD1 (5 bases). Gene TRBJ2-7 matches the end of the DNA better, so the J call may be wrong. This receptor was obtained from a boy aged 10-17 years in good health. The CDR3 spells CASSSSPAGEQYF. The CDR3 nucleotides read TGTGCCAGCAGCTCCTCCCCCGCAGGGGAGCAGTACTTC.